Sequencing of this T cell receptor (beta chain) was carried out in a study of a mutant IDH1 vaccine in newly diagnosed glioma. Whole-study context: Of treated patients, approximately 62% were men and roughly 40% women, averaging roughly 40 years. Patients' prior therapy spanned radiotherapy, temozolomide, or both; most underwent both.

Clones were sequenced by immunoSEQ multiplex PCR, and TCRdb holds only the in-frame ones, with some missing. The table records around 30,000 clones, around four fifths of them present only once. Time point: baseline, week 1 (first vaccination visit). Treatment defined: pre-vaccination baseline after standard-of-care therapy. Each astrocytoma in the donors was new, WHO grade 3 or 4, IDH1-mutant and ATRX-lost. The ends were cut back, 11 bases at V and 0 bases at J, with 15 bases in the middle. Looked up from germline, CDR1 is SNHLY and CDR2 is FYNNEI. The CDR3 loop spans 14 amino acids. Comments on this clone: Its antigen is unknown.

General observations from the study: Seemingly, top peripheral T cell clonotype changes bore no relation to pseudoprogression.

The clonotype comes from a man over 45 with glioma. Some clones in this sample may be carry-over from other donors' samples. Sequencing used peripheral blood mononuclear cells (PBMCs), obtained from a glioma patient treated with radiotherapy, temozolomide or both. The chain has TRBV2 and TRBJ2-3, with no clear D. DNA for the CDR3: TGTGCCTCCTCCCCGGGTCTCAGCACAGATACGCAGTATTTT. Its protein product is CASSPGLSTDTQYF.